This T cell receptor beta chain was found in a study of blood T cell repertoires in COVID-19. Study-level background: The analysed material was cDNA or gDNA that came from T cells, B-cell-depleted T cells, or PBMCs.

Original data processing: Reference gene primer amplification in the assay estimated nucleated cell counts. Assay used: immunoSEQ multiplex PCR; TCRdb lists only in-frame clones, some missing. V, J and clone size are taken as reported in that table, and D and trimming were inferred from the DNA itself. The sample holds about 260,000 clones, approximately 89% seen once. The receptor was derived from a man aged 40-50 years who had been exposed to COVID-19. The sequenced sample was PBMCs or T cells enriched from blood (not recorded which).

The CDR3 region has the DNA TGTGCCAGTAGTATAGCTAGCACAGATACGCAGTATTTT. Encoded protein: CASSIASTDTQYF. The V call is TRBV19, the J call TRBJ2-3; D is uncertain. V was trimmed by 1 base and J by 0 bases, leaving 2 bases between them. Looked up from germline, CDR1 is LNHDA and CDR2 is SQIVND (reference sequence). The CDR3 runs to 13 residues.